This record concerns one TCR beta chain sequence. The data were produced by immunoSEQ multiplex PCR, yet TCRdb's version contains in-frame clones alone and is incomplete. Of about 74,000 clones in the sample, about 88% were seen once. This specimen belongs to a study of blood T cell repertoires in COVID-19. The germline CDR1 and CDR2 sequences are MDHEN and SYDVKM. The V and J ends lost 1 base and 8 bases respectively, with 8 bases between them. CDR3 size: 12 residues. This receptor was obtained from a man between 65 and 85 years old with active or convalescent COVID-19. V is TRBV28 and J is TRBJ1-1, with no clear D. Material: peripheral blood. The CDR3 nucleotides are TGTGCCAGCAGTTTATCACGGCGGGAAGCTTTCTTT. It is translated as CASSLSRREAFF.